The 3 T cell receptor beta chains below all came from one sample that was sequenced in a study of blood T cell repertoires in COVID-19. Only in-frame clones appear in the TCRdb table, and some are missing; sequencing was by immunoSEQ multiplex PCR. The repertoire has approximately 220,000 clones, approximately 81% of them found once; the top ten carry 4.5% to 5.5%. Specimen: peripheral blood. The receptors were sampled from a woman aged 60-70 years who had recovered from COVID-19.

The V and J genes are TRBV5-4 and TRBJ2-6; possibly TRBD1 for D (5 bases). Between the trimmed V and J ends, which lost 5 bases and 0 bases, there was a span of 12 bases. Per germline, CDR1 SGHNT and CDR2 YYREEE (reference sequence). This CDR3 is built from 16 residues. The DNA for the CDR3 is TGTGCCAGCAGTTTCACAGGCCTCTCTGGGGCCAACGTCCTGACTTTC. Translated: CASSFTGLSGANVLTF.

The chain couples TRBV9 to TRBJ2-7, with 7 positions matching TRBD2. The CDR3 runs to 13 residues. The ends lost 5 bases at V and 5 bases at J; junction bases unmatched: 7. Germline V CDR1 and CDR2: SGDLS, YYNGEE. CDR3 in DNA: TGTGCCAGCAGTCAAAGCGGGGACCACGAGCAGTACTTC. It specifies CASSQSGDHEQYF.

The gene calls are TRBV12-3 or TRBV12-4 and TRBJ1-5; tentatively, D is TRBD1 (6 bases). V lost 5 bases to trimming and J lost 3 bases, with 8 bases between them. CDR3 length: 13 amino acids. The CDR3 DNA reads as TGTGCCAGCAGTACAGGGTTCAATCAGCCCCAGCATTTT. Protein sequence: CASSTGFNQPQHF.